This TCR beta chain was retrieved from a study of T-cell reconstitution after alpha-beta-depleted transplantation in children. General study points: Reports say that about two months after transplant, the alpha-beta T cells came out of several hundred graft clones that had expanded.

This clonotype was counted at least ten times. Antigen unknown. Mismatch with germline at one junction end may stem from a read error. The authors prepared the TCRbeta library with unique molecular identifiers. TCRdb itself ran the PCR reads through MiXCR, one entry per CDR3 protein. The table shows approximately 70,000 distinct CDR3 sequences, with roughly 5.2% occurring only once. Germline CDR1 and CDR2: MGHDK and SYGVNS. The CDR3 length is 11 residues. The sample consisted of PBMCs, mostly from graft donor cells, taken 180 days after TCRalphabeta/CD19-depleted stem cell transplant. The TCR comes from a boy under two years old who had a stem cell transplant for acute myeloid leukemia, so the T cells may come from the graft donor. This rearrangement joins TRBV25-1 to TRBJ2-5; D is unresolved. CDR3 bases: TGTGCCAGCAGTGAATATAGGACCCTGTACTTC. The encoded protein is CASSEYRTLYF. Drawing the rest from reference TRBV25-1 and TRBJ2-5, the complete variable domain is EADIYQTPRYLVIGTGKKITLECSQTMGHDKMYWYQQDPGMELHLIHYSYGVNSTEKGDLSSESTVSRIRTEHFPLTLESARPSHTSQYLCASSEYRTLYFGPGTRLLVL.